Presented here are 11 T cell receptor beta chains from one specimen sequenced in a study of T-cell memory formation after mild COVID-19. TCRdb re-analysed the 5' RACE reads in MiXCR, keeping a single row per CDR3 protein. The top ten hold 3.5% to 4% of the sample, which has approximately 230,000 distinct CDR3 sequences, around 17% seen once. The sequencing input was PBMCs or a T cell subset sorted from them (not recorded which). The receptors were gathered from a man younger than 35 who had mild COVID-19 (a few samples of this study predate the infection). Cell type and time point are not known.

V and J are TRBV18 and TRBJ2-7, with D possibly TRBD1 on 5 matching bases. Germline V gene data show CDR1 as KGHSH and CDR2 as LQKENI. V shed 1 base and J shed 2 bases, with 9 bases lying between them. This CDR3 spans 14 amino acids. CDR3 sequence reads: CASSPQGWTYEQYF. CDR3 bases: TGTGCCAGCTCACCACAGGGGTGGACCTACGAGCAGTACTTC.

A few counts support this clonotype. The gene calls are TRBV4-3 and TRBJ1-4, with D uncertain. Trimming took 0 bases from V and 8 from J, leaving 10 bases between them. The CDR3 totals 14 residues. Germline lookup yields CDR1 LGHNA and CDR2 YSLEER. CDR3 nucleotide sequence: TGCGCCAGCAGCCAAGACTGGTTAGCGGAAAAACTGTTTTTT. Encoded protein: CASSQDWLAEKLFF.

This chain uses TRBV25-1 with TRBJ2-1; D gene uncertain. The V end was cut by 4 bases, the J end by 9 bases, with 10 bases between. Germline CDR1 and CDR2: MGHDK and SYGVNS. This CDR3 has 12 amino acids. The CDR3 loop reads CASSVPYGEQFF. The CDR3 bases are TGTGCCAGCAGTGTTCCGTACGGTGAGCAGTTCTTC.

This clonotype has at least ten counts. The chain employs TRBV20-1 and TRBJ1-4; the match to TRBD1 covers 7 bases. The V gene's germline CDR1 is DFQATT and CDR2 SNEGSKA (reference sequence). Trimming cost V 6 bases and J 7 bases; bases outside gene matches: 8. CDR3 length equals 13 residues. CDR3 protein: CSATGEWGEKLFF. CDR3 nucleotides: TGCAGTGCCACAGGGGAATGGGGTGAAAAACTGTTTTTT.

The sample holds many counts of this clonotype. The V gene is TRBV7-2, the J gene TRBJ1-1; D is unclear. The CDR3 loop spans 13 amino acids. CDR1 and CDR2 from the germline V gene are SGHTA and FQGNSA. V dropped 5 bases and J dropped 1 base, with 8 bases sitting between them. In DNA form, the CDR3 reads TGTGCCAGCAGCGCGGCCTGGAACACTGAAGCTTTCTTT. Its protein product is CASSAAWNTEAFF.

This clonotype was counted a few times. CDR3 amino acids: CSATARLLKGTDTQYF. The DNA for the CDR3 is TGCAGTGCTACTGCAAGACTACTGAAGGGCACAGATACGCAGTATTTT. This chain joins TRBV20-1 and TRBJ2-3, with D possibly being TRBD2 (5 bases). The germline gives CDR1 DFQATT, CDR2 SNEGSKA (reference sequence). The V and J ends lost 4 bases and 1 base respectively, with 18 bases between them. The CDR3 runs 16 residues.

The chain is built from TRBV7-2 and TRBJ2-3; TRBD2 aligns across 9 bases. The CDR3 runs 20 residues. The J segment lost 0 bases and the V segment lost 4 bases, leaving 17 bases of the junction unmatched. Germline V lookup: CDR1 SGHTA, CDR2 FQGNSA. The CDR3 loop is CASSSSRRAGGLYSTDTQYF. The DNA for the CDR3 is TGTGCCAGCAGCTCCTCCCGAAGGGCGGGGGGGCTTTACAGCACAGATACGCAGTATTTT.

The chain employs TRBV10-3 and TRBJ1-5; 11 positions agree with TRBD1. The CDR3 is 15 residues long. The germline gives CDR1 ENHRY, CDR2 SYGVKD. V lost 2 bases to trimming and J lost 7 bases; unmatched junction nucleotides: 4. CDR3 region: CAISETGQGGQPQHF. DNA for the CDR3: TGTGCCATCAGTGAGACGGGACAGGGGGGCCAGCCCCAGCATTTT.

This clonotype was detected a few times. The V gene is TRBV12-3 or TRBV12-4, the J gene TRBJ1-2; 9 bases line up with TRBD1. The CDR3 contains 13 residues. Trimming took 6 bases from V and 8 from J; bases not matched to a gene: 7. The CDR3 protein is CASSTGQGEGYTF. The CDR3 DNA sequence: TGTGCCAGCAGCACGGGACAGGGTGAGGGCTACACCTTC.

J is TRBJ2-3 and V is TRBV27; D may correspond to TRBD1 or TRBD2 (5 bases each). This CDR3 region has 14 residues. From germline, CDR1 is MNHEY and CDR2 SMNVEV (reference sequence). Trimming cost V 4 bases and J 6 bases, with 14 bases left between them. The DNA of the CDR3 is TGTGCCAGCAGTTCATACTTTGAGGGGGATACGCAGTATTTT. It codes for CASSSYFEGDTQYF.

This clonotype was detected a few times. The gene calls are TRBV7-2 and TRBJ2-3; D may match TRBD1 or TRBD2 (5 bases each). CDR3 size: 15 residues. Germline V lookup: CDR1 SGHTA, CDR2 FQGNSA. V lost 6 bases, J lost 4 bases, and 17 bases lay in between. The CDR3 protein is CASSIVGAFSDTQYF. The CDR3, as DNA: TGTGCCAGCAGTATAGTCGGGGCTTTTTCAGATACGCAGTATTTT.